The next 18 T cell receptor beta chains were all read from a single sample in a study of shared T cell receptors in the human thymus (TCRdb year 2021). The method was the immunoSEQ multiplex PCR assay. TCRdb stores this immuneACCESS table with in-frame sequences only. Part of the clones is absent; in the studies checked, under half of the shortfall reflects unresolved V genes, and no reason is known for the rest. The sample data list over 350,000 clones, and about 95% of these were observed just once. The ten biggest clones cover roughly 0.021% of the sample. The sample taken for sequencing was thymocytes. All receptors derive from a human donor.

The V gene is TRBV29-1, the J gene TRBJ2-5, with 9 bases aligning to TRBD2. This CDR3 is 14 amino acids long. Germline V gene data show CDR1 as SQVTM and CDR2 as ANQGSEA. Losses at the gene ends were 5 bases for V and 3 bases for J; bases not matched to a gene: 7. CDR3 nucleotides: TGCAGCGTTAATCTAGCGGGATGGAAAGAGACCCAGTACTTC. Encoded protein: CSVNLAGWKETQYF.

The chain has TRBV12-5 and TRBJ2-4, with D perhaps assigned TRBD1 or TRBD2 (6 bases each). CDR1 and CDR2 from the germline V gene are LGHNT and FRNRAP. The CDR3 has 18 residues. Trimming shortened V by 5 bases and J by 0 bases, and 20 bases separated the two germline ends. The CDR3 spells CASGPLFKGGGAKNIQYF. As DNA, the CDR3 is TGTGCTAGTGGTCCCCTGTTTAAGGGGGGAGGAGCCAAAAACATTCAGTACTTC. Complete variable domain (other parts from reference TRBV12-5 and TRBJ2-4): DARVTQTPRHKVTEMGQEVTMRCQPILGHNTVFWYRQTMMQGLELLAYFRNRAPLDDSGMPKDRFSAEMPDATLATLKIQPSEPRDSAVYFCASGPLFKGGGAKNIQYFGAGTRLSVL.

This sequence joins TRBV27 and TRBJ1-1; D might be TRBD1 (5 bases). Germline-derived CDR1 and CDR2 are MNHEY and SMNVEV (reference sequence). This CDR3 has 12 residues. V gave up 7 bases and J gave up 11 bases, with 17 bases separating them. CDR3 sequence reads: CASTSRDYGAFF. DNA of the CDR3: TGTGCCAGCACCTCCAGGGACTACGGGGCTTTCTTT.

The chain recombines TRBV5-6 with TRBJ1-4; 9 bases are a match to TRBD1. This CDR3 region has 15 residues. Trimming removed 1 base from V and 3 bases from J; junction bases left unmatched: 1. Looked up from germline, CDR1 is SGHDT and CDR2 is YYEEEE. CDR3 sequence reads: CASSLRTGANEKLFF. For the CDR3, the DNA is TGTGCCAGCAGCTTGAGGACAGGGGCTAATGAAAAACTGTTTTTT.

V gene TRBV6-1 combines with J gene TRBJ2-5, with D possibly matching TRBD2 (7 bases). Trimming pared 11 bases from V and 2 bases from J, leaving 15 bases between. CDR3 size: 13 residues. In germline, CDR1 is MNHNS, CDR2 SASEGT. For the CDR3, the DNA is TGTGCCGGGGGGGCGGCAGAGCAAGAGACCCAGTACTTC. The encoded protein is CAGGAAEQETQYF.

The sample holds one count of this clone. CDR3 bases: TGTGCCAGCGGTGGGGCCAGGGATAACACAGATACGCAGTATTTT. As protein: CASGGARDNTDTQYF. This chain connects TRBV5-4 to TRBJ2-3, with a weak D call TRBD1 (5 bases). Trimming shortened V by 7 bases and J by 2 bases, and 17 bases separated the two germline ends. The CDR3 is made up of 15 amino acids. Looked up from germline, CDR1 is SGHNT and CDR2 is YYREEE (reference sequence).

The chain is built from TRBV6-1 and TRBJ2-7; the D is unclear. This CDR3 contains 13 residues. Germline CDR1 reads MNHNS; CDR2 reads SASEGT. With 8 bases removed from V and 4 bases from J, the gap between germline ends came to 15 bases. The CDR3, as DNA: TGTGCCAGCGGGCGGTTAAGGTTTTACGAGCAGTACTTC. Encoded protein: CASGRLRFYEQYF.

V and J are TRBV4-2 and TRBJ2-7, with 9 bases lining up with TRBD2. CDR1 is LGHNA, CDR2 YNFKEQ, per germline. CDR3 length: 16 amino acids. V trimming: 1 base; J trimming: 2 bases; junction bases outside the gene matches: 6. The CDR3 bases are TGTGCCAGCAGCCAAGCGAGGACTAGCGCTCCCTACGAGCAGTACTTC. It encodes CASSQARTSAPYEQYF.

This chain links TRBV25-1 with TRBJ2-5, with D possibly being TRBD2 (5 bases). The germline V and J ends were trimmed by 6 bases and 5 bases, with 13 bases remaining between them. In germline, CDR1 is MGHDK, CDR2 SYGVNS. This CDR3 contains 13 residues. This CDR3 is CASRGFSGETQYF. CDR3 coding DNA: TGTGCCAGCAGGGGCTTTTCGGGGGAGACCCAGTACTTC.

The chain combines TRBV28 with TRBJ2-5, with 9 bases that match TRBD2. CDR1 and CDR2 from the germline V gene are MDHEN and SYDVKM. This CDR3 has 16 residues. The junction had 9 bases not matched to a gene; V was cut back by 2 bases and J by 5 bases. The CDR3 DNA reads as TGTGCCAGCAGTTTAAGACTAGCGGAGGGGGGGGAGACCCAGTACTTC. Translated, it gives CASSLRLAEGGETQYF.

V usage is TRBV7-2 and J usage is TRBJ2-3; a weak D match, TRBD1 (5 bases). The CDR3 has 13 amino acids. V lost 1 base, J lost 4 bases, and 6 bases lay in between. Germline-derived CDR1 and CDR2 are SGHTA and FQGNSA. The CDR3 nucleotides read TGTGCCAGCAGCTTAGGGGGCCCAGATACGCAGTATTTT. As protein: CASSLGGPDTQYF.

This clone was counted a single time. J is TRBJ2-1 and V is TRBV5-4; D may match TRBD1 or TRBD2 (6 bases each). With 0 bases removed from V and 0 bases from J, the gap between germline ends came to 10 bases. This CDR3 contains 16 residues. Germline loops: CDR1 SGHNT, CDR2 YYREEE (reference sequence). CDR3 coding DNA: TGTGCCAGCAGCTTGGTAGGGGGGAGCTCCTACAATGAGCAGTTCTTC. Translation: CASSLVGGSSYNEQFF.

The chain couples TRBV6-4 to TRBJ2-7; 10 positions agree with TRBD2. Germline V gene data show CDR1 as MRHNA and CDR2 as SNTAGT. The ends lost 6 bases at V and 6 bases at J; junction bases unmatched: 5. The CDR3 runs 13 residues. The CDR3, as DNA: TGTGCCAGCAGCTATAGCGGGAGGACCGAGCAGTACTTC. Amino acid sequence: CASSYSGRTEQYF.

The chain employs TRBV4-3 and TRBJ1-1; 10 nucleotides align to TRBD1. The J segment lost 2 bases and the V segment lost 0 bases, leaving 12 bases of the junction unmatched. Germline CDR1 reads LGHNA; CDR2 reads YSLEER. The CDR3 totals 19 residues. CDR3 sequence reads: CASSQDPGQGESHNTEAFF. Here the CDR3 DNA reads TGCGCCAGCAGCCAAGATCCAGGACAGGGGGAATCTCATAACACTGAAGCTTTCTTT.

The gene calls are TRBV27 and TRBJ1-5; a possible D gene is TRBD1 (5 bases). Germline CDR1 and CDR2: MNHEY and SMNVEV (reference sequence). The CDR3 runs 17 residues. The V end lost 7 bases, the J end lost 3 bases, and 22 bases lay between the germline ends. The CDR3 sequence is CASTIRPPPGDNQPQHF. The CDR3 nucleotides read TGTGCCAGCACCATCCGCCCCCCCCCGGGGGACAATCAGCCCCAGCATTTT.

DNA of the CDR3: TGTGCCAGCAGACCTACTCTCAGGGTTGAGGGGGAGACCCAGTACTTC. Its protein product is CASRPTLRVEGETQYF. V is TRBV28 and J is TRBJ2-5, with D possibly being TRBD1 or TRBD2 (5 bases each). The CDR3 extends over 16 amino acids. V lost 6 bases and J 5 bases, leaving 22 bases between the germline ends. Germline V gives CDR1 MDHEN, CDR2 SYDVKM.

This rearrangement joins TRBV5-4 to TRBJ2-7; perhaps TRBD1 as D (6 bases). CDR1 and CDR2 (germline): SGHNT, YYREEE (reference sequence). This CDR3 contains 15 residues. Trimming stripped 0 bases from V and 3 bases from J, with 13 bases between. CDR3 sequence: CASSLEDRFCYEQYF. DNA for the CDR3: TGTGCCAGCAGCTTGGAAGACAGGTTTTGCTACGAGCAGTACTTC.

CDR3 protein: CASSHTGGGSNYGYTF. The CDR3 DNA reads as TGTGCCAGCAGCCACACCGGTGGTGGGTCTAACTATGGCTACACCTTC. The V and J genes are TRBV7-2 and TRBJ1-2; no reliable D call. The CDR3 is 16 residues long. The germline CDR1 and CDR2 sequences are SGHTA and FQGNSA. V was clipped by 5 bases and J by 0 bases, with 16 bases between them.